These T cell receptor beta chains were read from a single sample in a study of blood T cell repertoires in COVID-19. The assay was immunoSEQ multiplex PCR, and TCRdb's table has in-frame clones only and misses some. The repertoire holds about 270,000 clones, 88% seen once, with under 2.5% in the top ten. The sample comprised PBMCs or T cells enriched from blood (not recorded which). These TCRs come from a woman aged 55-69 years in a cohort exposed to, infected with or recovered from COVID-19 (not recorded which). Each CDR3 is given with its conserved first and last residue. D genes are given only for firm matches. Some rows have no size entry. The others give once, few or many, or a class for an expanded clone.

j_call d_call clone_size v_call cdr3_nt cdr3_aa
TRBJ2-3 . . TRBV7-9 TGTGCCAGCAGCTTAGCTAGTGATAAAAATACGCAGTATTTT CASSLASDKNTQYF
TRBJ2-7 TRBD1 . TRBV19 TGTGCCAGTAGTATTTCAGGGGGTCACGAGCAGTACTTC CASSISGGHEQYF
TRBJ2-1 TRBD2 . TRBV19 TGTGCCAGTAGTATTAGCGGGAGGGCCGAGAATGAGCAGTTCTTC CASSISGRAENEQFF
TRBJ2-5 TRBD2 . TRBV5-4 TGTGCCAGCAGCTTGGCGCGGGAGAGGTACCAAGAGACCCAGTACTTC CASSLARERYQETQYF
TRBJ1-5 . . TRBV7-8 TGTGCCAGCAGCCCTAACAGACGGCGGGGTCAGCCCCAGCATTTT CASSPNRRRGQPQHF
TRBJ1-1 . . TRBV5-1 TGCGCCAGCAGCTCGGCAGGTGGCTTTGAAGCTTTCTTT CASSSAGGFEAFF
TRBJ2-3 . . TRBV6-1 TGTGCCAGCAGTGAACTCCCCAAGGGGACAGATACGCAGTATTTT CASSELPKGTDTQYF
TRBJ2-1 TRBD2 . TRBV18 TGTGCCAGCTCACCACTGGCTAGCGGGAGCGATGAGCAGTTCTTC CASSPLASGSDEQFF
TRBJ1-4 TRBD1 . TRBV7-2 TGTGCCAGCAGCGAGACAGGGCTAAGACTGTTTTTT CASSETGLRLFF
TRBJ2-5 . once TRBV27 TGTGCCAGCAGCCCAGCCCTCAGGGGCCGAGAGACCCAGTACTTC CASSPALRGRETQYF
TRBJ1-5 . . TRBV5-4 TGTGCCAGCAGCCAGACAGGAAGGGACCCGCAGCCCCAGCATTTT CASSQTGRDPQPQHF
TRBJ2-1 . . TRBV5-5 TGTGCCAGCAGTCTAGCCCCGTCCTACAATGAGCAGTTCTTC CASSLAPSYNEQFF
TRBJ1-5 TRBD1 once TRBV2 TGTGCCAGCAAATTGGGACAGGTGGCTAATCAGCCCCAGCATTTT CASKLGQVANQPQHF
TRBJ1-1 . . TRBV15 TGTGCCACCAGCAGAGATGGGGGCGGAAACACTGAAGCTTTCTTT CATSRDGGGNTEAFF
TRBJ1-2 . . TRBV3-1/TRBV3-2 TGTGCCAGCACCAACTCCTATGGCTACACCTTC CASTNSYGYTF
TRBJ2-5 TRBD2 once TRBV5-1 TGCGCCAGCAGCCTCACCGGGACTAGTAAAGAGACCCAGTACTTC CASSLTGTSKETQYF
TRBJ2-1 TRBD2 . TRBV7-3 TGTGCCAGCAGCTCCGGACTAGATCTCAATGAGCAGTTCTTC CASSSGLDLNEQFF
TRBJ2-2 . . TRBV7-3 TGTGCCAGCAGCTCTGTGGGTTCCAGGGCCCTTACCGGGGAGCTGTTTTTT CASSSVGSRALTGELFF
TRBJ2-1 TRBD2 once TRBV10-3 TGTGCCATCAGTGGGTTGGGGACTAGCGGGAGCAATGAGCAGTTCTTC CAISGLGTSGSNEQFF
TRBJ2-1 . . TRBV10-2 TGCGCCAGCGGTGGCGACAGCTCCTACAATGAGCAGTTCTTC CASGGDSSYNEQFF
TRBJ2-3 TRBD2 . TRBV5-1 TGCGCCAGCTCCCTCGGGGCGGGAGTGGATACGCAGTATTTT CASSLGAGVDTQYF